These 10 T cell receptor beta chains share one sample of origin, sequenced in a study of beta chain features in type 1 diabetes. The antigens of these receptors remain unknown. Notes on the study in general: Shortening of TCRB CDR3s, moderate but significant, appeared in all four CD4+ subsets of Type 1 diabetes patients.

Every bit of the isolated RNA underwent reverse transcription, so sequencing read expressed TCRB transcripts. Clones were sequenced by immunoSEQ multiplex PCR, and TCRdb holds only the in-frame ones, with some missing. The data hold 200,000 to 300,000 clones, with around 20% observed a single time. The sequenced sample was naive CD4+ T cells from blood. Source of these receptors: a woman aged 40 to 49 with type 1 diabetes.

CDR3 region: CASSGGQGGTEAFF. CDR3 coding DNA: TGTGCCAGCAGCGGGGGACAGGGAGGGACTGAAGCTTTCTTT. This chain connects TRBV9 to TRBJ1-1; TRBD1 matches 9 bases. Germline V gene lookup returns CDR1 SGDLS and CDR2 YYNGEE. The V segment lost 3 bases and the J segment 5 bases; nucleotides outside the gene matches: 5. The CDR3 loop spans 14 amino acids. The full variable domain, completed using reference TRBV9 and TRBJ1-1, is DSGVTQTPKHLITATGQRVTLRCSPRSGDLSVYWYQQSLDQGLQFLIQYYNGEERAKGNILERFSAQQFPDLHSELNLSSLELGDSALYFCASSGGQGGTEAFFGQGTRLTVV.

This clone has more than one count but fewer than ten. The chain combines TRBV2 with TRBJ2-2; 9 bases fit TRBD1. CDR1 and CDR2 (germline): SNHLY, FYNNEI. The CDR3 is made up of 14 amino acids. J gave up 5 bases and V 9 bases, and 7 bases lay outside the gene matches. CDR3 protein: CASQRTGVTGELFF. The CDR3, as DNA: TGTGCCAGTCAGAGGACAGGGGTAACCGGGGAGCTGTTTTTT.

This clone turned up a few times. The V gene is TRBV11-2, the J gene TRBJ1-5; D possibly corresponds to TRBD1 (5 bases). Germline-derived CDR1 and CDR2 are SGHAT and FQNNGV. CDR3 length equals 14 residues. V was shortened by 5 bases and J by 8 bases, with 16 bases between the two germline ends. This CDR3 reads CASSPLRGEKPQHF. The DNA of the CDR3 is TGTGCCAGCAGCCCCCTTAGGGGCGAGAAGCCCCAGCATTTT.

The genes are TRBV9 and TRBJ2-1; no reliable D call. The germline V gene has CDR1 SGDLS and CDR2 YYNGEE. The CDR3 is 12 amino acids. V was trimmed by 1 base and J by 10 bases, leaving 9 bases between them. The CDR3 nucleotides read TGTGCCAGCAGCGTAAGCATTAACGAGCAGTTCTTC. Protein sequence: CASSVSINEQFF.

Concerning this clone: A junction boundary mismatches the germline segment, possibly from a read error. The CDR3 DNA sequence: TGTGCTAGCAGCCAAGGTGGAGCGACCCAGTACTTC. Amino acids: CASSQGGATQYF. This rearrangement joins TRBV7-7 to TRBJ2-5; D not resolved. Germline values: CDR1 SSHAT, CDR2 FNYEAQ (reference sequence). The CDR3 is 12 amino acids.

This chain connects TRBV7-8 to TRBJ2-1, with TRBD1 identical over 8 bases. The germline CDR1 and CDR2 sequences are SGHVS and FQNEAQ. J was trimmed by 13 bases and V by 4 bases; bases with no gene match: 9. This CDR3 spans 13 amino acids. In DNA, the CDR3 is TGTGCCAGCAGCTCCAGGACAGGGTTTGATCAGTTCTTC. Residues: CASSSRTGFDQFF.

V and J are TRBV25-1 and TRBJ2-1; 7 bases are a match to TRBD1. CDR3 length equals 14 residues. V trimming: 3 bases; J trimming: 4 bases; junction bases outside the gene matches: 3. Per germline, CDR1 MGHDK and CDR2 SYGVNS. CDR3 sequence (DNA): TGTGCCAGCAGTGACGGGACAGTATACAATGAGCAGTTCTTC. It encodes CASSDGTVYNEQFF.

The genes are TRBV4-2 and TRBJ2-2, with TRBD1 matching over 11 bases. Unmatched junction bases numbered 5, after V lost 1 base and J lost 4 bases. The CDR3 is 17 residues long. CDR1 and CDR2 from the germline V gene are LGHNA and YNFKEQ. The CDR3, as DNA: TGTGCCAGCAGCCAAGCCCTTGGACAGGGGGCCACCGGGGAGCTGTTTTTT. As protein: CASSQALGQGATGELFF.

This chain links TRBV11-2 with TRBJ2-7; possibly TRBD2 for D (6 bases). With 5 bases removed from V and 1 base from J, the gap between germline ends came to 12 bases. The CDR3 runs to 14 residues. CDR1 is SGHAT and CDR2 is FQNNGV in the germline V gene. The CDR3 is CASSRSGTSYEQYF. In DNA, the CDR3 is TGTGCCAGCAGCCGTAGCGGTACTTCCTACGAGCAGTACTTC.

This clone was seen more than once but under ten times. The gene calls are TRBV4-3 and TRBJ2-5; 11 bases map to TRBD2. The V and J ends lost 1 base and 4 bases, in that order; junction bases with no gene match: 5. The CDR3 runs 16 residues. The germline gives CDR1 LGHNA, CDR2 YSLEER. The CDR3 region has the DNA TGCGCCAGCAGCCAAGGTCTAGCGGGAGGAGGAGAGACCCAGTACTTC. Amino acid sequence: CASSQGLAGGGETQYF.